This entry describes one T cell receptor (beta chain). What it binds is not known. TCRdb analysed the RT-PCR reads with MiXCR anew, one entry per CDR3 protein. The sample records over 750,000 distinct CDR3 sequences, roughly 20% being singletons. This CDR3 is built from 16 residues. This record comes from a study of response to subunit inactivated influenza vaccine. Study outcomes and limitations: Each seasonal influenza vaccination, the authors suggested, recruits few new T cells.

The chain has TRBV21-1 and TRBJ2-7; TRBD2 reflects the table's D call only, with no check against the DNA. TRBV21-1 is a pseudogene. This sample comprised PBMCs from blood, obtained 4 to 6 days after vaccination. This receptor was taken from a man in his forties or fifties who received an inactivated influenza vaccine. CDR3 nucleotides: TGTGCCAGCAGCATCCCCCCGCTGTACAGGTCCTACGAGCAGTACTTC. As protein: CASSIPPLYRSYEQYF.